This T cell receptor (beta chain) was sequenced in a study of T cell changes during pregnancy in multiple sclerosis. This table comes from immunoSEQ multiplex PCR, and its TCRdb copy is limited to in-frame clones, with some not included. The sample includes 50,000 to 75,000 clones, about nine tenths of them seen just once. This TCR was sampled from a female donor in good health, enrolled as a control in a pregnancy study. This specimen consisted of peripheral blood, obtained after pregnancy.

For the CDR3, the DNA is TGTGCCAGCATGACAGGGAATTCACCCCTCCACTTT. This encodes CASMTGNSPLHF. The chain uses TRBV27 and TRBJ1-6; 7 bases match TRBD1. The CDR3 has 12 amino acids. In germline, CDR1 is MNHEY, CDR2 SMNVEV (reference sequence). V gave up 7 bases and J gave up 7 bases; unmatched junction bases: 1.